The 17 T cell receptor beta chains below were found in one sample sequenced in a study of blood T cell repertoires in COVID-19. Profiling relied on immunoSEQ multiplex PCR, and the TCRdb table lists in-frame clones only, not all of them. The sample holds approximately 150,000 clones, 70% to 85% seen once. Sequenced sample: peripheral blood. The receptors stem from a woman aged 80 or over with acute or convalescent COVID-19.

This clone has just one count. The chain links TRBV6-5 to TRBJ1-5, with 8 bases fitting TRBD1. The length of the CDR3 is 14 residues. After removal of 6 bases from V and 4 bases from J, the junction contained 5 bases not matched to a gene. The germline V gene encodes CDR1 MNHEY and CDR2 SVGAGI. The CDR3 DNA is TGTGCCAGCAGGAAAACAGGGGGAAATCAGCCCCAGCATTTT. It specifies CASRKTGGNQPQHF.

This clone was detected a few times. The CDR3 loop is CSSRTGTDYGYTF. DNA for the CDR3: TGCAGCTCCCGGACAGGAACCGACTATGGCTACACCTTC. This chain uses TRBV29-1 with TRBJ1-2, with 7 bases lining up with TRBD1. The CDR3 sequence is 13 residues long. Germline V lookup: CDR1 SQVTM, CDR2 ANQGSEA. Trimming at V came to 8 bases and at J to 3 bases, leaving 9 bases not matched to a gene.

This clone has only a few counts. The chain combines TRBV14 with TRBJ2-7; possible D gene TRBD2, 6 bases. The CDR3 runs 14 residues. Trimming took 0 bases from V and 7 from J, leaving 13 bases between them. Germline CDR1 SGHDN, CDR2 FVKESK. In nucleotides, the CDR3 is TGTGCCAGCAGCCAAGATGTCACGGGAGTGGAGCAGTACTTC. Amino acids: CASSQDVTGVEQYF.

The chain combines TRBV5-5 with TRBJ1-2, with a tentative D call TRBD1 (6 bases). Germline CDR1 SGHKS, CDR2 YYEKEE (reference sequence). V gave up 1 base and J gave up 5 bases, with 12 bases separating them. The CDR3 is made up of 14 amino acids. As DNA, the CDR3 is TGTGCCAGCAGCTTGAGGGGGTCACGATATGGCTACACCTTC. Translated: CASSLRGSRYGYTF.

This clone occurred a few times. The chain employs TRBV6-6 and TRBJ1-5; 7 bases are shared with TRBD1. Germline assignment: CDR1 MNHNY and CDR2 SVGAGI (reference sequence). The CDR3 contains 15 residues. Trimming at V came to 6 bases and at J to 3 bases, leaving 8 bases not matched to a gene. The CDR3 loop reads CASRPGQLDNQPQHF. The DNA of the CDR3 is TGTGCCAGCAGGCCGGGACAGTTAGACAATCAGCCCCAGCATTTT.

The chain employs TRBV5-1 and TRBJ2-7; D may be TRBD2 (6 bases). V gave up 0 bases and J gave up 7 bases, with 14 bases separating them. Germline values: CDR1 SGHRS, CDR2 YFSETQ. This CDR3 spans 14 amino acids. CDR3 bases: TGCGCCAGCAGCTTGGTGTCGGGAGCGGGTGAGCAGTACTTC. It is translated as CASSLVSGAGEQYF.

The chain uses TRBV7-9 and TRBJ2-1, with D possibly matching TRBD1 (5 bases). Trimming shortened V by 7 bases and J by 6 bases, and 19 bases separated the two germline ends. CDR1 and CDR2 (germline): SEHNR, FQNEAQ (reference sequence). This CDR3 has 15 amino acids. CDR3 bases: TGTGCCAGCACCCTGACAGTCGCTGTCTCCAATGAGCAGTTCTTC. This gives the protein CASTLTVAVSNEQFF.

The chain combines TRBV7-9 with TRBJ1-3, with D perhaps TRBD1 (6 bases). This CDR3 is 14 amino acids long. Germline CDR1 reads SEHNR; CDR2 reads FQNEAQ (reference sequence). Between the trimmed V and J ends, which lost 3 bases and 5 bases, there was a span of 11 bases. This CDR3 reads CASSFLDRRNTIYF. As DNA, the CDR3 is TGTGCCAGCAGCTTCCTTGACAGGAGAAACACCATATATTTT. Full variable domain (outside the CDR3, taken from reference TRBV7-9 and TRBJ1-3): DTGVSQNPRHKITKRGQNVTFRCDPISEHNRLYWYRQTLGQGPEFLTYFQNEAQLEKSRLLSDRFSAERPKGSFSTLEIQRTEQGDSAMYLCASSFLDRRNTIYFGEGSWLTVV.

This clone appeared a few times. The CDR3 region has the DNA TGTGCCAGTAGCCCGGGACAGACTCTTCACACTGAAGCTTTCTTT. As protein: CASSPGQTLHTEAFF. J is TRBJ1-1 and V is TRBV19; 7 bases line up with TRBD1. Unmatched junction bases numbered 10, after V lost 6 bases and J lost 3 bases. The CDR3 totals 15 residues. CDR1 is LNHDA, CDR2 SQIVND, per germline (reference sequence).

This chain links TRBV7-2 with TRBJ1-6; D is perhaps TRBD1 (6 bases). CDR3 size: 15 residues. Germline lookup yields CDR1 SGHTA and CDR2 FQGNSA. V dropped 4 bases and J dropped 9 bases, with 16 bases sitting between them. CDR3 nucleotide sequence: TGTGCCAGCAGCTACAGGGTGATGGATAGTTCACCCCTCCACTTT. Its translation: CASSYRVMDSSPLHF.

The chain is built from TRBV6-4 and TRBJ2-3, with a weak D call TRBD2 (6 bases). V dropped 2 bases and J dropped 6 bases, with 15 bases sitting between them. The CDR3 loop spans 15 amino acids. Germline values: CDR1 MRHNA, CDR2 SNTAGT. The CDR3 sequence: CASSDEEGPADTQYF. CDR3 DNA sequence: TGTGCCAGCAGTGACGAGGAGGGCCCCGCCGATACGCAGTATTTT.

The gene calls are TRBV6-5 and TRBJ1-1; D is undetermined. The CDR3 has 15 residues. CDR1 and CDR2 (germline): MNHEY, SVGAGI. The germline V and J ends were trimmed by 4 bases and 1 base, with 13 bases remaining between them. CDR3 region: CASSFTVRGNTEAFF. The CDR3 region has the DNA TGTGCCAGCAGTTTTACCGTCCGGGGGAACACTGAAGCTTTCTTT.

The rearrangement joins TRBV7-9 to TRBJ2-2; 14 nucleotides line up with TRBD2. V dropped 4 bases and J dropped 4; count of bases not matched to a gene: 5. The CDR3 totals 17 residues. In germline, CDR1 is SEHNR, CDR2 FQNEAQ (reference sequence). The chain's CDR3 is CASSSGLAGVVTGELFF. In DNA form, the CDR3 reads TGTGCCAGCAGCTCGGGACTAGCGGGAGTTGTCACCGGGGAGCTGTTTTTT. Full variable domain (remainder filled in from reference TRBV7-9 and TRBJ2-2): DTGVSQNPRHKITKRGQNVTFRCDPISEHNRLYWYRQTLGQGPEFLTYFQNEAQLEKSRLLSDRFSAERPKGSFSTLEIQRTEQGDSAMYLCASSSGLAGVVTGELFFGEGSRLTVL.

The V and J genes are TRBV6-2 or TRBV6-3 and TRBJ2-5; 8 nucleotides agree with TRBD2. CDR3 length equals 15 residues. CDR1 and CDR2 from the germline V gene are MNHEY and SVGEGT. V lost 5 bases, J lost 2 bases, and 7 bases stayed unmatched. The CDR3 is CASSKAGVSQETQYF. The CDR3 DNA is TGTGCCAGCAGTAAAGCGGGAGTCAGTCAAGAGACCCAGTACTTC.

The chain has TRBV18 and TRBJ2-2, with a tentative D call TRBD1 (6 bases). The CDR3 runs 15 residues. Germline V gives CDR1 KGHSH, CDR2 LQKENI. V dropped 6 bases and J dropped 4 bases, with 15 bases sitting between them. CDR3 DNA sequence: TGTGCCAGCTCTCCCACAGGGATAGGCACCGGGGAGCTGTTTTTT. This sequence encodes CASSPTGIGTGELFF.

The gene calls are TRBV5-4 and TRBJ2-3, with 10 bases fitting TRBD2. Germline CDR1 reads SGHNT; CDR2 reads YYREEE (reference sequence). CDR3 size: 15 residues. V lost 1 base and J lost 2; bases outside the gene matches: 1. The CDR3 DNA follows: TGTGCCAGCAGCTTGACTAGCGGGGTCACAGATACGCAGTATTTT. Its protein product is CASSLTSGVTDTQYF. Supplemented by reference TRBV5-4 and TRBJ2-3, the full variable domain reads ETGVTQSPTHLIKTRGQQVTLRCSSQSGHNTVSWYQQALGQGPQFIFQYYREEENGRGNFPPRFSGLQFPNYSSELNVNALELDDSALYLCASSLTSGVTDTQYFGPGTRLTVL.

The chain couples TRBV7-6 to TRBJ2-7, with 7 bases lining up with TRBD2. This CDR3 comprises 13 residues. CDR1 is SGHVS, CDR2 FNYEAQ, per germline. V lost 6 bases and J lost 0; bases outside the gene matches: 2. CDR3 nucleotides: TGTGCCAGCAGAACTAGCGACTCCTACGAGCAGTACTTC. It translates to CASRTSDSYEQYF.